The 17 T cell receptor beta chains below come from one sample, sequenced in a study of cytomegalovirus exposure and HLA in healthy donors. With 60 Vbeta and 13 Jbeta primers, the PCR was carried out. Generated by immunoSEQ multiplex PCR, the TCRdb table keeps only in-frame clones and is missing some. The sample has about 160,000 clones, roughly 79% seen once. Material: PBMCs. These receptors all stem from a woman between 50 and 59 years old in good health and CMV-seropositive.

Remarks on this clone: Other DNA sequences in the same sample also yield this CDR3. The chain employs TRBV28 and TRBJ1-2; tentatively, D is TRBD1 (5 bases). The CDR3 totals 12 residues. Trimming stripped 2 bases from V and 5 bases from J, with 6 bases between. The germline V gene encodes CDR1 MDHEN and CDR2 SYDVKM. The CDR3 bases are TGTGCCAGCAGTTTAAGGGGTTATGGCTACACCTTC. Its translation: CASSLRGYGYTF.

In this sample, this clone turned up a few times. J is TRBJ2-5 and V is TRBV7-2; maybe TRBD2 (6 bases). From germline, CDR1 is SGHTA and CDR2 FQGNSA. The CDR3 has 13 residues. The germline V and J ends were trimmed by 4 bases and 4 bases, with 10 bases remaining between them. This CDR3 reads CASSSLGGETQYF. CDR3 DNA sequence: TGTGCCAGCAGCTCATTGGGGGGAGAGACCCAGTACTTC.

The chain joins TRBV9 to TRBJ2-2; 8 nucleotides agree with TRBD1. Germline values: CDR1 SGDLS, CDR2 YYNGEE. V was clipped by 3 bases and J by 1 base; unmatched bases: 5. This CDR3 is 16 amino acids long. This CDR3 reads CASSALGQENTGELFF. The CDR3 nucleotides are TGTGCCAGCAGCGCCCTGGGACAGGAGAACACCGGGGAGCTGTTTTTT.

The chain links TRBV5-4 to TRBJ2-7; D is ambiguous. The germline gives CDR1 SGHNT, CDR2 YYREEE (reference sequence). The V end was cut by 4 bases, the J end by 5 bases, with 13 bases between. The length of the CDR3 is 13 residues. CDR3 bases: TGTGCCAGCAGCCTAAGCCACTACGACGAGCAGTACTTC. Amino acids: CASSLSHYDEQYF.

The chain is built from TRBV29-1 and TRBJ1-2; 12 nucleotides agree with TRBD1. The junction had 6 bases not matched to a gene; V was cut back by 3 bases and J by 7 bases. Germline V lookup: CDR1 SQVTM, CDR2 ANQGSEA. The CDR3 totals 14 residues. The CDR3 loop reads CSVEWDRGRSGYTF. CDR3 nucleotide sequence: TGCAGCGTTGAGTGGGACAGGGGGCGAAGTGGCTACACCTTC.

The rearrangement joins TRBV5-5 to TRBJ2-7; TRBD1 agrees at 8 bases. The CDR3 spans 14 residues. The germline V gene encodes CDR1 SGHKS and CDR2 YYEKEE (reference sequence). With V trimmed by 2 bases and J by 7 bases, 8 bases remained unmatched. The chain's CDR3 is CASSLLQGAREQYF. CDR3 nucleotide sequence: TGTGCCAGCAGCTTATTGCAGGGGGCTCGGGAGCAGTACTTC.

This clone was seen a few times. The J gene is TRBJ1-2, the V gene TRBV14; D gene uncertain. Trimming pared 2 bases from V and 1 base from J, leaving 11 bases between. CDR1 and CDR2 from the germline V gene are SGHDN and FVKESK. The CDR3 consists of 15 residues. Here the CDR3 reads CASSQYWFSNYGYTF. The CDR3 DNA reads TGTGCCAGCAGCCAATATTGGTTCAGTAACTATGGCTACACCTTC.

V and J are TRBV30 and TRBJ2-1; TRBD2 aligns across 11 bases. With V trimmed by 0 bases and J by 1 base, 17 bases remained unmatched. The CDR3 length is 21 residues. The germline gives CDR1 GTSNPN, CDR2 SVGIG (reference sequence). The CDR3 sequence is CAWSVLNPLAGGVGSYNEQFF. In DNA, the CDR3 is TGTGCCTGGAGTGTCCTAAATCCGCTAGCGGGGGGAGTAGGGTCCTACAATGAGCAGTTCTTC.

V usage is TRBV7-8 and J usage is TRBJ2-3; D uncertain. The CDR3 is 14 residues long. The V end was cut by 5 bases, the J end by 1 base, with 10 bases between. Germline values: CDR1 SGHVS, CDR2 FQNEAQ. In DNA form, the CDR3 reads TGTGCCAGCAGCGATCACAGTGGCACAGATACGCAGTATTTT. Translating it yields CASSDHSGTDTQYF.

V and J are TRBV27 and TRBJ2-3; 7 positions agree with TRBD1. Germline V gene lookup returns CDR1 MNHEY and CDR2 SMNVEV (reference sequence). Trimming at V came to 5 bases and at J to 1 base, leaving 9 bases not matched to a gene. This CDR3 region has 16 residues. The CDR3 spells CASSPPEGAGTDTQYF. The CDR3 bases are TGTGCCAGCAGTCCGCCCGAGGGGGCGGGCACAGATACGCAGTATTTT.

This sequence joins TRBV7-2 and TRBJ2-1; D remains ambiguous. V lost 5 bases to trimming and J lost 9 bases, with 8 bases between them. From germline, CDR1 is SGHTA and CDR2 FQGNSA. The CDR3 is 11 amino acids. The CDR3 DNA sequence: TGTGCCAGCAGCCGCGTAATTGAGCAGTTCTTC. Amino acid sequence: CASSRVIEQFF.

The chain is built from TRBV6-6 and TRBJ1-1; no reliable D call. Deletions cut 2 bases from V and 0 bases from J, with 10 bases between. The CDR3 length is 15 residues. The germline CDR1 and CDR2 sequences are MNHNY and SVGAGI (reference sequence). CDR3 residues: CASSYGEAMNTEAFF. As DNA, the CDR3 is TGTGCCAGCAGTTACGGGGAGGCCATGAACACTGAAGCTTTCTTT.

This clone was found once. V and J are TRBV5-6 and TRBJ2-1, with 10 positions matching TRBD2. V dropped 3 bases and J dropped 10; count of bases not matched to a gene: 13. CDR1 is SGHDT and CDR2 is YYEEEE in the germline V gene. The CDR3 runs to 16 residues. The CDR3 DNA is TGTGCCAGCAGCTCCAGACTAGCGGGCCAATACGGGGAGCAGTTCTTC. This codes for CASSSRLAGQYGEQFF.

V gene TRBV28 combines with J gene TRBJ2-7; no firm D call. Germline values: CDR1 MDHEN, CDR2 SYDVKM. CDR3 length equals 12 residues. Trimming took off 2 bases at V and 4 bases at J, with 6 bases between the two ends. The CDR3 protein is CASSLSPYEQYF. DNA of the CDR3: TGTGCCAGCAGTTTAAGCCCTTACGAGCAGTACTTC.

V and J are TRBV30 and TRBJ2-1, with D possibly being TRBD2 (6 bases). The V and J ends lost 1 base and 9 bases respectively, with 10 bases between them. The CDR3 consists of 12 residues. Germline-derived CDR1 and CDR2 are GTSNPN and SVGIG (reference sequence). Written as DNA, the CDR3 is TGTGCCTGGAGTGATCGGGGGTTTGAGCAGTTCTTC. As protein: CAWSDRGFEQFF.

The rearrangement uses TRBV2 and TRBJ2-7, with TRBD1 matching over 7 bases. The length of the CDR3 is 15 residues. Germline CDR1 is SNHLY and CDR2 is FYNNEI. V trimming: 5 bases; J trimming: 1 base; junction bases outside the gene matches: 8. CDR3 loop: CASSQGQYKSYEQYF. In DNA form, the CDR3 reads TGTGCCAGCAGTCAGGGACAGTATAAATCCTACGAGCAGTACTTC.

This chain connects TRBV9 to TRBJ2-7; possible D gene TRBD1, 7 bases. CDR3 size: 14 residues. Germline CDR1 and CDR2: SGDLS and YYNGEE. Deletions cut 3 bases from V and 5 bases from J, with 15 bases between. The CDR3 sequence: CASSARDSGHEQYF. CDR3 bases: TGTGCCAGCAGCGCCCGGGACAGCGGGCACGAGCAGTACTTC.